The T cell receptor beta chain under discussion was sequenced for a study of blood T cells in healthy people across ages (dated by TCRdb to 2015 to 2017). The study in broad terms: In model experiments, template switching captured about one uniquely barcoded TCR beta cDNA molecule for every two T cells. The study measured age-related changes in TCR beta repertoire diversity using deep sequencing normalized with unique cDNA molecular identifiers. The study analyzed two additional independent replicas of 1 million unique cDNA reads from the same blood draw for two donors, one aged 18 to 29 and one aged 80 or older. Four age groups were formed from the donors: young (average approximately 17 years), middle-aged (approximately 40), aged (approximately 60) and long-lived (less than 85). To avoid experimental bias, donors of different ages were spread randomly across the sequencing lanes.

As to this clonotype: Its specific antigen is unknown. There are no base qualities to consult, and no much larger clone falls within one base.

CDR1 SGHKS and CDR2 YYEKEE are derived from the germline V gene (reference sequence). The junction shows trimming of 0 bases on V and 3 bases on J, and the gene matches do not reach 7 bases of it. The CDR3 starts with the cysteine, ends with the phenylalanine, and has 16 residues. The entry retains the CDR3 DNA only, 48 bases that are in frame from base 1. Library construction relied on 5' RACE. Sequencing relied on an Illumina HiSeq 2500. A second PCR of about 7 to 12 cycles was run with a J-beta primer mix and a sample-barcoded 5' primer. A template-switch 5' adaptor carrying 12 random nucleotides introduced a unique molecular identifier onto each TCR beta cDNA molecule. At least 3 million CDR3-containing paired-end reads were obtained from each sample. First-strand cDNA was synthesized from all RNA with the Mint cDNA synthesis kit, primed by a TRBC-specific oligonucleotide. Following uracil-DNA glycosylase treatment, all cDNA underwent a first 18-cycle PCR with the universal primers M1SS and BC2_uni_R. Regarding the original processing steps: For normalization, 1 million high-quality reads, each with a distinct molecular identifier, were randomly selected from each sample. Reads with shared molecular identifiers were discarded instead of being binned into consensus sequences. MiTCR, with a Q25 quality threshold and the strictest error-elimination algorithm, was used for CDR3 identification, clonotype clustering and error correction. A nonparametric unseen species model with Euler transformation was used to estimate a lower bound on total TCR beta diversity. TCRdb applied fastp at Q25 and MiXCR to the public reads, then kept only in-frame beta chains. Rows with one shared CDR3 protein collapse into an entry with the most common genes and DNA. The V and J calls come from TCRdb's annotation, not from the publication. Recorded for this sample are about 1.8 million distinct CDR3 sequences; 49% of them occurred a single time. Roughly 2.1% of the sample belongs to the ten largest clones.

The roughly 37 donors, aged roughly 6 to 95 years, were systemically healthy Caucasian individuals from Russia. Each donor gave ten milliliters of peripheral blood, drawn into EDTA-treated Vacutainer tubes. Ficoll-Paque density-gradient centrifugation was used to isolate PBMCs, with at least 7 million per sample. Total RNA, at least 6 micrograms per sample, was extracted from PBMCs with Trizol reagent. The percentages of naive CD45RAhigh/CD27high T cells were determined by flow cytometry on a PBMC aliquot from every donor. What the work shows at the level of the full study, not this receptor alone: Since profiling was done on bulk unsorted PBMCs, naive and antigen-experienced compartments could not be conclusively compared. As age increased, observed TCR beta diversity per million T cells dropped in a roughly linear way, and a significant reduction was already evident by age about 40. Because the CMV infection status of the donors was unknown, age-related changes in expanded clonotypes may potentially have been confounded. Estimates of total diversity based on one million sequenced T cells were considered lower bounds and underestimates. Compared with the aged group, more naive CD4+ T cells, fewer expanded clones and increased TCR diversity were shown by the long-lived group, suggesting age selection. The percentage of naive T cells measured by flow cytometry correlated strongly with observed TCR beta diversity.

The material sequenced was blood. The clonotype originates from a woman aged 40 to 50 in good health. The rearranged segments are TRBV5-5 and TRBJ2-7; TRBD1 matches 9 bases in the middle. The CDR3: CASSLGDRALIYEQYF. The nucleotides read TGTGCCAGCAGCTTGGGGGACAGGGCCCTAATCTACGAGCAGTACTTC.